The present TCR beta chain was sequenced within a study of blood T cell repertoires in COVID-19. Data came from immunoSEQ multiplex PCR; TCRdb stores just in-frame clones and leaves some out. The repertoire consists of 40,000 to 60,000 clones, with approximately 86% occurring once and the leading ten covering 13% to 15%. J gave up 4 bases and V 0 bases, and 10 bases lay outside the gene matches. The CDR3 runs 16 residues. The J gene is TRBJ2-7, the V gene TRBV5-3, with TRBD1 matching over 7 bases. TRBV5-3 is known as an ORF, though its function is uncertain. The clonotype was recovered from a human donor in a cohort sampled during active COVID-19. The sequenced sample was peripheral blood. The CDR3 reads CARSLAPGQQIYEQYF. The CDR3 coding sequence is TGTGCCAGAAGCTTGGCCCCGGGACAGCAAATTTACGAGCAGTACTTC.